The entry that follows covers one T cell receptor (beta chain) sequence. These data originate in a study of blood T cell repertoires in COVID-19. Study details: Sites across the United States, Italy and Spain contributed samples from acute and convalescent COVID-19. T cells, B-cell-depleted T cells, or PBMCs provided the cDNA or gDNA that served as material.

Germline loops: CDR1 LGHDT, CDR2 YNNKEL (reference sequence). The V and J ends lost 5 bases and 1 base, in that order; junction bases with no gene match: 5. The CDR3 contains 15 residues. Original processing notes: The authors estimated nucleated cell counts from reference gene primer amplification. Data came from immunoSEQ multiplex PCR; TCRdb stores just in-frame clones and leaves some out. The V and J calls and the clone size are those of that table, but D and trimming were determined from the DNA. The sample carries 40,000 or so clones, about 82% recorded once. The TCR was taken from a human donor in a cohort sampled during active COVID-19. What was sequenced was peripheral blood. The V call is TRBV3-1 (or the pseudogene TRBV3-2), the J call TRBJ2-3; 8 positions match TRBD2. The CDR3 reads CASSGPAGGTDTQYF. In nucleotides, the CDR3 is TGTGCCAGCAGCGGCCCAGCGGGGGGCACAGATACGCAGTATTTT.